A single T cell receptor (beta chain) is shown here with its context. What it binds is unknown. As to time point: week 35, safety follow-up. Mutant IDH1 20-mer peptide, at 300 ug, made up each vaccine dose, with topical imiquimod. Donor diagnoses consisted of new WHO grade 3 or 4 IDH1-mutant, ATRX-lost astrocytomas. The protocol was immunoSEQ multiplex PCR, while the TCRdb copy is restricted to in-frame clones and leaves out a portion. The sample lists approximately 50,000 clones; 88% were seen once. Germline CDR1 is WSHSY and CDR2 is SAAADI. Germline trimming cut 3 bases from V and 2 bases from J; bases unmatched to any gene: 4. The CDR3 length is 15 residues. This sample is drawn from a study of a mutant IDH1 vaccine in newly diagnosed glioma. Study overall: Beforehand, treatment had been radiotherapy, temozolomide, or both; the majority received both.

Study results and caveats: Induction of immune responses by the vaccine occurred in about 93% of patients.

The rearrangement links TRBV10-2 to TRBJ2-5, with 9 bases fitting TRBD1. The source material was PBMCs, sampled from a glioma patient whose treatment included an IDH1 peptide vaccine. The origin of this receptor is a woman between 40 and 55 years old with glioma. As DNA, the CDR3 is TGCGCCAGCAGTGACCCCGGGACAGGGCAAGAGACCCAGTACTTC. It encodes CASSDPGTGQETQYF.